Listed below are T cell receptor beta chains from one sample, sequenced in a study of T cells after yellow fever vaccination. TCRdb ran MiXCR on the 5' RACE reads and lists one entry per CDR3 protein. In the table there are under 700,000 distinct CDR3 sequences, around a sixth of which are singletons. Here the sequenced sample was PBMCs, taken 5 days after the first yellow fever vaccination. Every receptor here comes from a man aged 18 to 29 who received the YFV17D yellow fever vaccine. CDR3s include the opening cysteine and the closing phenylalanine or tryptophan. A D gene is named only where the DNA matches it firmly. A clone size is listed for some rows: how often the clone was seen (once, few, many), or a class if it is expanded.

DNA: TGCGCCAGCAGCCAAGATGCGGGGAGGGATCAGCCCCAGCATTTT
CDR3: CASSQDAGRDQPQHF
J: TRBJ1-5
size: -
D: -
V: TRBV4-1

DNA: TGTGCCAGCAGTTTAGAGGGGCTTGCTGAAGCTTTCTTT
CDR3: CASSLEGLAEAFF
J: TRBJ1-1
size: -
D: -
V: TRBV6-5

DNA: TGTGCCAGCAGTTGGAGTGAGGCTAGCTCCTACAATGAGCAGTTCTTC
CDR3: CASSWSEASSYNEQFF
J: TRBJ2-1
size: few
D: -
V: TRBV6-5

DNA: TGCGCCAGCAGCGAGGGTGCTGAAGCTTTCTTT
CDR3: CASSEGAEAFF
J: TRBJ1-1
size: many
D: -
V: TRBV5-1

DNA: TGTGCCACCAGTCCAGGTTGGAATCAGCCCCAGCATTTT
CDR3: CATSPGWNQPQHF
J: TRBJ1-5
size: many
D: -
V: TRBV24-1

DNA: TGCAGTGCTCGAATCCCGGGACAGATTACCGGGGAGCTGTTTTTT
CDR3: CSARIPGQITGELFF
J: TRBJ2-2
size: -
D: TRBD1
V: TRBV20-1

DNA: TGTGCCAGCAGTTACTCCCCCGGGCCTCTCAATTCACCCCTCCACTTT
CDR3: CASSYSPGPLNSPLHF
J: TRBJ1-6
size: few
D: -
V: TRBV6-5

DNA: TGCGCCAGCAGCTTTTCTAATACCCTCCTTTCCACTGAAGCTTTCTTT
CDR3: CASSFSNTLLSTEAFF
J: TRBJ1-1
size: few
D: -
V: TRBV5-1

DNA: TGTGCCAGCAGGAAAGTGGGGCGGGAGCAGTTCTTC
CDR3: CASRKVGREQFF
J: TRBJ2-1
size: few
D: -
V: TRBV6-5

DNA: TGCAGTGCCCCCGTCCCCGGAACAGATACGCAGTATTTT
CDR3: CSAPVPGTDTQYF
J: TRBJ2-3
size: -
D: -
V: TRBV20-1

DNA: TGTGCCAGCAGCGTAGGTGGGGCCGCCCTAAAAAGCTCCTACAATGAGCAGTTCTTC
CDR3: CASSVGGAALKSSYNEQFF
J: TRBJ2-1
size: many
D: -
V: TRBV9

DNA: TGTGCCAGCAGCCCTGACCCGGGACTAGCCTACAATGAGCAGTTCTTC
CDR3: CASSPDPGLAYNEQFF
J: TRBJ2-1
size: -
D: TRBD2
V: TRBV7-6

DNA: TGCGCCAGCAGCTTGGTACAGGGTAGGAACACCGGGGAGCTGTTTTTT
CDR3: CASSLVQGRNTGELFF
J: TRBJ2-2
size: -
D: -
V: TRBV5-1

DNA: TGTGCCAGCAGCTCACCAGGGTTGCACTATGGCTACACCTTC
CDR3: CASSSPGLHYGYTF
J: TRBJ1-2
size: few
D: -
V: TRBV5-6

DNA: TGCGCCAGCAGCCAAGATAGATCGGGGGAGACCCAGTACTTC
CDR3: CASSQDRSGETQYF
J: TRBJ2-5
size: -
D: -
V: TRBV4-3

DNA: TGTGCCAGCAGCTTCAACGCGGGGGGCGAGCAGTTCTTC
CDR3: CASSFNAGGEQFF
J: TRBJ2-1
size: few
D: TRBD2
V: TRBV7-9

DNA: TGTGCCAGCAAAGGGGGCTGGGATGGCTACACCTTC
CDR3: CASKGGWDGYTF
J: TRBJ1-2
size: -
D: TRBD1
V: TRBV27

DNA: TGTGCCAGCAGTTTCCCTTACGCAGGGGGGAGAGAGACCCAGTACTTC
CDR3: CASSFPYAGGRETQYF
J: TRBJ2-5
size: many
D: -
V: TRBV7-2

DNA: TGTGCCAGCAGCTTAGTTTTTGGGAACACTGAAGCTTTCTTT
CDR3: CASSLVFGNTEAFF
J: TRBJ1-1
size: -
D: -
V: TRBV7-2

DNA: TGTGCCAGCAGCTCACACAGGGGCACCGGGGAGCTGTTTTTT
CDR3: CASSSHRGTGELFF
J: TRBJ2-2
size: many
D: TRBD1
V: TRBV7-2

DNA: TGTGCCACCAGCAGAACGACCGGGACAGGAGAGACCCAGTACTTC
CDR3: CATSRTTGTGETQYF
J: TRBJ2-5
size: -
D: TRBD1
V: TRBV15

DNA: TGTGCCAGCAGACACCCCAGGGACAGGGGTCCCGGGGAGCTGTTTTTT
CDR3: CASRHPRDRGPGELFF
J: TRBJ2-2
size: few
D: TRBD1
V: TRBV7-9

DNA: TGCAGCGTCACAAGGGCCCCAGATACGCAGTATTTT
CDR3: CSVTRAPDTQYF
J: TRBJ2-3
size: few
D: -
V: TRBV29-1

DNA: TGTGCCAGCAGCTTAGGACAGGGGGAACAGCCCCAGCATTTT
CDR3: CASSLGQGEQPQHF
J: TRBJ1-5
size: many
D: TRBD1
V: TRBV7-2

DNA: TGTGCCAGCAGCTCTTGGCGGGGGGGGAAAGATACGCAGTATTTT
CDR3: CASSSWRGGKDTQYF
J: TRBJ2-3
size: -
D: TRBD2
V: TRBV6-2/TRBV6-3

DNA: TGTGCCAGCAGTTACTCGGGTAGCGGGGGGTCTAAGGAGACCCAGTACTTC
CDR3: CASSYSGSGGSKETQYF
J: TRBJ2-5
size: few
D: TRBD2
V: TRBV6-5

DNA: TGTGCCAGCAGGAGGGGAGAGACCCAGTACTTC
CDR3: CASRRGETQYF
J: TRBJ2-5
size: many
D: -
V: TRBV6-1

DNA: TGTGCCAGCAGCCCTTTGGGGGGCGCGTTCGGCTACACCTTC
CDR3: CASSPLGGAFGYTF
J: TRBJ1-2
size: -
D: -
V: TRBV5-5

DNA: TGTGCCAGCAGTTTAGCGGAATCTGGAAACACCATATATTTT
CDR3: CASSLAESGNTIYF
J: TRBJ1-3
size: few
D: -
V: TRBV12-3/TRBV12-4

DNA: TGTGCCAGCAGTGAGGGGCCCCACCCAAACACAGATACGCAGTATTTT
CDR3: CASSEGPHPNTDTQYF
J: TRBJ2-3
size: -
D: -
V: TRBV6-1

DNA: TGCGCCAGCAGCCAACAACGTCAACAGGGACACGAGACCCAGTACTTC
CDR3: CASSQQRQQGHETQYF
J: TRBJ2-5
size: -
D: -
V: TRBV4-3

DNA: TGCGCCAGCAGCCACGACAGGGGGCCCACCGGGGAGCTGTTTTTT
CDR3: CASSHDRGPTGELFF
J: TRBJ2-2
size: -
D: TRBD1
V: TRBV4-3

DNA: TGTGCCAGCAGCGGGGAGGGGACCCAGTACTTC
CDR3: CASSGEGTQYF
J: TRBJ2-5
size: -
D: TRBD2
V: TRBV28

DNA: TGTGCCAGCAGGGAGACAGGGGATAATTCACCCCTCCACTTT
CDR3: CASRETGDNSPLHF
J: TRBJ1-6
size: -
D: TRBD1
V: TRBV28

DNA: TGCGCCAGCAGCCATGAGGCTCTGGTTTCACCCCTCCACTTT
CDR3: CASSHEALVSPLHF
J: TRBJ1-6
size: -
D: -
V: TRBV4-3

DNA: TGTGCCAGCAGTCGATGGTTGTGTATAGGAGAGACCCAGTACTTC
CDR3: CASSRWLCIGETQYF
J: TRBJ2-5
size: -
D: -
V: TRBV6-9